This T cell receptor (beta chain) derives from a study of T cell repertoires in cytomegalovirus infection. The wider study: From public TCR beta signatures came an indication of both CMV infection and matching HLA type.

Per germline, CDR1 MNHNS and CDR2 SASEGT. This CDR3 is built from 13 residues. J gave up 5 bases and V 6 bases, and 1 base lay outside the gene matches. This clonotype was observed a handful of times. Its antigen is not known. TCRdb redid the calling of the reads with MiXCR, one entry per CDR3 protein. The sample lists hundreds of thousands of distinct CDR3 sequences, around 31% occurring once. This specimen was cultured PBMCs, taken from culture after CMV antigen stimulation. The chain carries TRBV6-1 and TRBJ2-4, with 10 bases lining up with TRBD1. The clonotype was recovered from a human donor in good health (CMV status not recorded). Some clones in this sample may be carry-over from other donors' samples. The CDR3 coding sequence is TGTGCCAGCAGAGGGACAGGGGAAAACATTCAGTACTTC. Residues: CASRGTGENIQYF.